Below are 7 T cell receptor beta chains sequenced from a single sample in a study of OX40 agonist ivuxolimab in advanced cancers. Produced via immunoSEQ multiplex PCR; TCRdb's table is partial and in-frame only. The profile shows 40,000 to 50,000 clones, more than 85% of them singletons. The sequencing here drew on CD4+ or CD8+ T cells sorted from blood, taken in a trial of the OX40 agonist ivuxolimab. The receptors were sampled from an adult with an advanced solid tumor such as melanoma, head and neck, liver or kidney cancer.

This clone was detected only a few times. The chain is built from TRBV29-1 and TRBJ1-2; D remains ambiguous. Germline CDR1 and CDR2: SQVTM and ANQGSEA. V shed 5 bases and J shed 4 bases, with 11 bases lying between them. The CDR3 consists of 12 residues. The CDR3 DNA reads as TGCAGCGTTCTAAACGCAATCTATGGCTACACCTTC. Its translation: CSVLNAIYGYTF. The variable domain in full, completed from reference TRBV29-1 and TRBJ1-2, reads SAVISQKPSRDICQRGTSLTIQCQVDSQVTMMFWYRQQPGQSLTLIATANQGSEATYESGFVIDKFPISRPNLTFSTLTVSNMSPEDSSIYLCSVLNAIYGYTFGSGTRLTVV.

The sample holds one count of this clone. V is TRBV6-1 and J is TRBJ1-3, with TRBD1 matching 10 bases. The CDR3 consists of 15 residues. After removal of 7 bases from V and 5 bases from J, the junction contained 8 bases not matched to a gene. Germline loops: CDR1 MNHNS, CDR2 SASEGT. CDR3 sequence reads: CASITGTGARNTIYF. The CDR3 DNA sequence: TGTGCCAGCATCACCGGGACAGGGGCCCGAAACACCATATATTTT.

The chain joins TRBV2 to TRBJ2-1, with 8 bases matching TRBD2. V dropped 2 bases and J dropped 7; count of bases not matched to a gene: 7. There are 15 residues in the CDR3. Looked up from germline, CDR1 is SNHLY and CDR2 is FYNNEI. CDR3 loop: CASSEIRGGRNEQFF. The CDR3 DNA reads TGTGCCAGCAGTGAAATTCGGGGGGGCCGGAATGAGCAGTTCTTC. Variable domain in full (rest from reference TRBV2 and TRBJ2-1): EPEVTQTPSHQVTQMGQEVILRCVPISNHLYFYWYRQILGQKVEFLVSFYNNEISEKSEIFDDQFSVERPDGSNFTLKIRSTKLEDSAMYFCASSEIRGGRNEQFFGPGTRLTVL.

The rearrangement joins TRBV4-2 to TRBJ2-2; D is uncertain. Germline loops: CDR1 LGHNA, CDR2 YNFKEQ. Trimming took 1 base from V and 1 from J, leaving 7 bases between them. This CDR3 spans 15 amino acids. CDR3 sequence: CASSQATGNTGELFF. The CDR3 DNA reads as TGTGCCAGCAGCCAAGCGACTGGGAACACCGGGGAGCTGTTTTTT.

The chain joins TRBV18 to TRBJ1-1; no firm D call. Trimming pared 4 bases from V and 6 bases from J, leaving 9 bases between. CDR1 and CDR2 from the germline V gene are KGHSH and LQKENI. The CDR3 has 12 residues. The chain's CDR3 is CASSQRGAEAFF. The CDR3 DNA reads TGTGCCAGCTCACAGCGCGGGGCTGAAGCTTTCTTT.

The rearrangement uses TRBV6-5 and TRBJ2-2; the match to TRBD1 covers 7 bases. The J segment lost 0 bases and the V segment lost 5 bases, leaving 3 bases of the junction unmatched. This CDR3 spans 15 amino acids. From germline, CDR1 is MNHEY and CDR2 SVGAGI. The CDR3 sequence is CASSPGTANTGELFF. The CDR3 bases are TGTGCCAGCAGTCCCGGGACAGCGAACACCGGGGAGCTGTTTTTT.

The J gene is TRBJ2-7, the V gene TRBV12-5; D may correspond to TRBD1 or TRBD2 (5 bases each). This CDR3 contains 16 residues. V gave up 6 bases and J gave up 1 base, with 19 bases separating them. CDR1 and CDR2 (germline): LGHNT, FRNRAP. CDR3 nucleotides: TGTGCTAGTGGCCCCGCCGGGGCAGATTTTTCCTACGAGCAGTACTTC. It is translated as CASGPAGADFSYEQYF.